This entry features one T cell receptor beta chain sequence. The antigen is not known. This same CDR3 is encoded by further DNA sequences in the sample. Sequenced by immunoSEQ multiplex PCR; TCRdb stores in-frame clones only, minus some. The sample has tens of thousands of clones; about nine tenths are singletons. The data stem from a study of graft-versus-host responses after intestinal transplantation. About the study: Recipients across the board were started on anti-thymocyte globulin induction, then kept on tacrolimus and steroids for two to three years. Study observations and caveats: After transplant, early declines in HvG clones were associated with peak levels of circulating GvH clones. Clonal ratios of graft-versus-host to host-versus-graft in allografts were high for patients exhibiting graft-donor T cell macrochimerism.

V shed 4 bases and J 6 bases; nucleotides not matched to a gene: 14. The length of the CDR3 is 17 residues. Germline V lookup: CDR1 SNHLY, CDR2 FYNNEI. This sample comprised PBMCs, obtained 98 days after intestinal transplantation. The sequence was collected from a human patient who received an intestinal transplant, so some T cells may come from the graft donor. This chain uses TRBV2 with TRBJ2-1; 8 bases line up with TRBD1. The CDR3 loop reads CASSADPGGEWPNEQFF. CDR3 nucleotide sequence: TGTGCCAGCAGTGCTGACCCAGGGGGCGAATGGCCCAATGAGCAGTTCTTC.